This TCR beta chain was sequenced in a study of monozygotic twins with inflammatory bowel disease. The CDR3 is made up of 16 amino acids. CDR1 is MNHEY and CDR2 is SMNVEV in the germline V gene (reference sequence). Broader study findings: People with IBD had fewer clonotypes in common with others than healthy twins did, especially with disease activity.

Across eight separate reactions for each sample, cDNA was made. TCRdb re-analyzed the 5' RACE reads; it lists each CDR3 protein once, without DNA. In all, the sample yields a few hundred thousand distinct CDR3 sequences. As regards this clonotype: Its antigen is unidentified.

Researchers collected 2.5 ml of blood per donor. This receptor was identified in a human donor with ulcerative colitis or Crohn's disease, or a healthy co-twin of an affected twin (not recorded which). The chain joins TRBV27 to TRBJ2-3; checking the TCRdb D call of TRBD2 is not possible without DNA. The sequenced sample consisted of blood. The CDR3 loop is CASSPVRHLRTDTQYF.